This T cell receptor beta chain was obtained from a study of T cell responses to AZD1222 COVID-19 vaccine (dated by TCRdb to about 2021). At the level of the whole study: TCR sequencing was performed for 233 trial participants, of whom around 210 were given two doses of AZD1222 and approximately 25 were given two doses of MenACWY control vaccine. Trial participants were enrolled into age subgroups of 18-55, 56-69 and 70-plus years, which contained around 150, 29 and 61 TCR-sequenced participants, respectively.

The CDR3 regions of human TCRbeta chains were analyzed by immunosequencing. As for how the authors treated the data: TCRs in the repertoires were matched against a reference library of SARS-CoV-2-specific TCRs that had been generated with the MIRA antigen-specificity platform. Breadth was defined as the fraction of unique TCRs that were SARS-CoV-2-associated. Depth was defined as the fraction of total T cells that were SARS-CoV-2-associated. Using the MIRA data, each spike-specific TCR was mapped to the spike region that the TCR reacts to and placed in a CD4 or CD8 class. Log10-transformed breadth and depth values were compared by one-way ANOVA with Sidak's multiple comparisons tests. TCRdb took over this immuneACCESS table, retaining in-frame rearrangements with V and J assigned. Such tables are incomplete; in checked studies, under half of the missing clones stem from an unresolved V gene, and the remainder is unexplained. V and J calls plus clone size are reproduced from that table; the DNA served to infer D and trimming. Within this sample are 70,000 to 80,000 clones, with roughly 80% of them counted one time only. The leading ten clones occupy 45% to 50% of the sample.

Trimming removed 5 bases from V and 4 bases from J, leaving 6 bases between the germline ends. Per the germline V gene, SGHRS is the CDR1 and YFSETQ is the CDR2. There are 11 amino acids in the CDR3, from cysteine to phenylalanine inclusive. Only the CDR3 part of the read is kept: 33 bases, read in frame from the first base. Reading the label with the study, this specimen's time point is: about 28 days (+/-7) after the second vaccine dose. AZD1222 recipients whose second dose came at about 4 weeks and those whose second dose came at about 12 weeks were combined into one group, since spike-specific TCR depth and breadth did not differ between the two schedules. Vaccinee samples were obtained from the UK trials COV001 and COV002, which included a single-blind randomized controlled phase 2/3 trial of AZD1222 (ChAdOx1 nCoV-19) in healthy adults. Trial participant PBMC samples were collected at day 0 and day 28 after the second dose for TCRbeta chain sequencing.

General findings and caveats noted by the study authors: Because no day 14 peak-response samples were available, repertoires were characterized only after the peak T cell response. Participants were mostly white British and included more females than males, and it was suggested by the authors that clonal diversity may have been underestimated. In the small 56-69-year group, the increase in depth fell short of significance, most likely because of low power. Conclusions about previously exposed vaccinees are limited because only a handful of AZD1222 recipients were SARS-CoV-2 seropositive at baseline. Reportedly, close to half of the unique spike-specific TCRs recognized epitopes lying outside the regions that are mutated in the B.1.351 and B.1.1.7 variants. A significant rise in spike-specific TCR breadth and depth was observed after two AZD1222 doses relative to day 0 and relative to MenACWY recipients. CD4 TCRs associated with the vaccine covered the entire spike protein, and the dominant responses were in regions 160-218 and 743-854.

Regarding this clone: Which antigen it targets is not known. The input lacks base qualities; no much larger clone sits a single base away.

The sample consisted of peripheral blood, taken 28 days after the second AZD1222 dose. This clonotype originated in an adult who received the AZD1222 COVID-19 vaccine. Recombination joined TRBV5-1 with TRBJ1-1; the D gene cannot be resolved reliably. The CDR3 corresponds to CASRLSTEAFF. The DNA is TGCGCCAGCAGGTTGAGCACTGAAGCTTTCTTT.